Listed below are T cell receptor beta chains from one sample, sequenced in a study of CD8+CD57+ T cells in acquired aplastic anemia. Each CDR3 protein is one row after TCRdb ran MiXCR on the reads. Among some 120,000 distinct CDR3 sequences listed, 48% were seen once. The sample comprised sorted CD4+, CD8+, or CD8+CD57+ T cells (not recorded which) from PBMCs. The source of these receptors is a human donor in good health, serving as a control. Both conserved end residues are trimmed from each CDR3. Size is stated for part of the rows, as once, few or many counts, or as a class when the clone is expanded.

clone_size j_call v_call cdr3_aa
many TRBJ2-5 TRBV2 ASMGFRETQY
- TRBJ1-1 TRBV5-1 ASSVSGEGTEAL
many TRBJ2-7 TRBV28 ASSYRGRVNEQY
many TRBJ2-5 TRBV4-1 ASSQGSTGRFETQY
- TRBJ2-5 TRBV7-9 ASSLVAGEETQY
- TRBJ1-2 TRBV15 ATSTGWGYGYT
- TRBJ1-1 TRBV5-1 ASNQDRDTSNTEAF
- TRBJ1-2 TRBV2 ASHDGGTGSHGYT
once TRBJ2-7 TRBV5-6 ASSDKGQGWLMQY
- TRBJ2-5 TRBV10-3 ASGLGQGSETQY
many TRBJ1-4 TRBV6-2/TRBV6-3 ASSSGRQTNEKLF
few TRBJ2-7 TRBV2 ASRFRDMESYEQY
many TRBJ2-5 TRBV3-1 ASSQGGTGRRGETQY
- TRBJ1-2 TRBV4-1 ASSQDRDTSWYGYT
- TRBJ2-5 TRBV7-9 ATQRGGETQY
many TRBJ1-5 TRBV7-2 ASTKLGQPQH
- TRBJ2-1 TRBV20-1 SYQREANEQF
many TRBJ2-5 TRBV20-1 SASGTSGGYQETQY
- TRBJ1-6 TRBV19 ASSTGQGGHSPLH
- TRBJ2-7 TRBV2 ASSEEGGSEQY
- TRBJ2-7 TRBV19 ASSTHPWDLVAGATYEQY
once TRBJ2-1 TRBV25-1 ASSERRGEGRPNEQF